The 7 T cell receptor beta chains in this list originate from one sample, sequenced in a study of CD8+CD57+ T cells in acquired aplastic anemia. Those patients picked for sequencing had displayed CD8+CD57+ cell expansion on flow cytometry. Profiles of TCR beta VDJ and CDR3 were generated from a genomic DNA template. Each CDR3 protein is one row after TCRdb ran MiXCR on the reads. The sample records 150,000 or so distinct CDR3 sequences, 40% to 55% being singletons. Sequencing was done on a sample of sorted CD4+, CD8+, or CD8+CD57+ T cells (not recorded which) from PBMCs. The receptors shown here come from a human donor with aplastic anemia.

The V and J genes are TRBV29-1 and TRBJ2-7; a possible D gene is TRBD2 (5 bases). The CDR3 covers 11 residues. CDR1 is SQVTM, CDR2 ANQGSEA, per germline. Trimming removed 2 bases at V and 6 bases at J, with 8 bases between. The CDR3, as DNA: TGCAGCGTTGAACTAGCTCGCGAGCAGTACTTC. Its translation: CSVELAREQYF.

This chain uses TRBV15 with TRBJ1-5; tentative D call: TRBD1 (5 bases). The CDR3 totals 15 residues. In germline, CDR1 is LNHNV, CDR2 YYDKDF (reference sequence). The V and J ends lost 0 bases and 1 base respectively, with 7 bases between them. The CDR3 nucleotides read TGTGCCACCAGCAGAGATCGGGGGAGCAATCAGCCCCAGCATTTT. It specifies CATSRDRGSNQPQHF.

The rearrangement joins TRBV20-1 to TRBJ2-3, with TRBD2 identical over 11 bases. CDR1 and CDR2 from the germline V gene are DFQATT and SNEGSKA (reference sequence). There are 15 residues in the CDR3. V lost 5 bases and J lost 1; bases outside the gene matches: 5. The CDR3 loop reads CSARRLAGRTDTQYF. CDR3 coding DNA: TGCAGTGCTCGAAGACTAGCGGGGCGCACAGATACGCAGTATTTT.

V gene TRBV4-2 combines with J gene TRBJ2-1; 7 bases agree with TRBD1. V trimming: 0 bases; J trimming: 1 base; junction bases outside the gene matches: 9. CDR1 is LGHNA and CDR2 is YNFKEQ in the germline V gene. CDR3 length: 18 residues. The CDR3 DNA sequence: TGTGCCAGCAGCCAAGATGAGGGACAGCGCCCATCCTACAATGAGCAGTTCTTC. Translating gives CASSQDEGQRPSYNEQFF.

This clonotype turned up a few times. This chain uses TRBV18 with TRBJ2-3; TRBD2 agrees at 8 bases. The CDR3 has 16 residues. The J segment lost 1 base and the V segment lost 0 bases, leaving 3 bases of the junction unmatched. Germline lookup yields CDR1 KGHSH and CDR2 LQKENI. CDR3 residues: CASSPPGGVGTDTQYF. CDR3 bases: TGTGCCAGCTCACCACCCGGGGGGGTGGGCACAGATACGCAGTATTTT.

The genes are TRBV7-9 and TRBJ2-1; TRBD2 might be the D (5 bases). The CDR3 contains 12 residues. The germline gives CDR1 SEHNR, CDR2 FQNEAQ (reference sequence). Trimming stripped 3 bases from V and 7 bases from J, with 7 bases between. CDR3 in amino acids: CASSLGANEQFF. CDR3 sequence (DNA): TGTGCCAGCAGCTTGGGAGCAAATGAGCAGTTCTTC.

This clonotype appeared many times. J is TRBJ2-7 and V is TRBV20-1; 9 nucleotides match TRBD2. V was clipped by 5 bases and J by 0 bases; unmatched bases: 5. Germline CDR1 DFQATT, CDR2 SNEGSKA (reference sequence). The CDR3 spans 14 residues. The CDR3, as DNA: TGCAGTGCTCTTAGCGGGGGCCTCTCCTACGAGCAGTACTTC. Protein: CSALSGGLSYEQYF.